The next 30 T cell receptor beta chains were all read from a single sample in a study of tumor-infiltrating T cells and Merkel cell polyomavirus. About the study: The T cells studied were CD8+ and recognized the Merkel cell polyomavirus KLL epitope.

The table came from immunoSEQ multiplex PCR; TCRdb's copy has only in-frame clones and leaves some out. The sample lists 24,000 or so clones; 70% to 90% were seen once. Immunohistochemistry showed robust Merkel cell polyomavirus Large T antigen staining in every patient's tumor. Sequenced input: lymph node tissue. These receptors were obtained from a man in his fifties or sixties with Merkel cell carcinoma.

The chain combines TRBV5-1 with TRBJ2-5, with 7 bases aligning to TRBD2. The CDR3 extends over 16 amino acids. The germline V gene has CDR1 SGHRS and CDR2 YFSETQ. V dropped 0 bases and J dropped 0; count of bases not matched to a gene: 5. As DNA, the CDR3 is TGCGCCAGCAGCTTGGAGGCTAGCGGAAACCAAGAGACCCAGTACTTC. It yields the protein CASSLEASGNQETQYF.

The chain couples TRBV5-4 to TRBJ2-2; 8 positions match TRBD2. Germline CDR1 reads SGHNT; CDR2 reads YYREEE (reference sequence). J lost 7 bases, V lost 4 bases, and 9 bases had no gene match. The CDR3 consists of 15 residues. The CDR3 region has the DNA TGTGCCAGCAGCCCCTTTAATCTAGCGGGCGGGGAGCTGTTTTTT. This translates into CASSPFNLAGGELFF.

The CDR3 region is CASSHGQGADNSPLHF. In DNA, the CDR3 is TGCGCCAGCAGCCACGGCCAGGGGGCGGATAATTCACCCCTCCACTTT. V is TRBV4-1 and J is TRBJ1-6, with TRBD1 matching over 8 bases. Germline V lookup: CDR1 MGHRA, CDR2 YSYEKL. Trimming cost V 3 bases and J 5 bases; bases outside gene matches: 6. CDR3 length: 16 amino acids.

This rearrangement joins TRBV5-6 to TRBJ1-1; D might be TRBD1 (5 bases). Trimming removed 2 bases at V and 0 bases at J, with 11 bases between. CDR1 and CDR2 (germline): SGHDT, YYEEEE. The CDR3 is made up of 15 amino acids. CDR3 in amino acids: CASSLPDSMNTEAFF. The CDR3 DNA is TGTGCCAGCAGCTTACCCGACAGCATGAACACTGAAGCTTTCTTT.

This sequence joins TRBV2 and TRBJ2-7; TRBD1 is a possible D gene (6 bases). The CDR3 is made up of 14 amino acids. Between the trimmed V and J ends, which lost 7 bases and 0 bases, there was a span of 13 bases. Germline V CDR1 and CDR2: SNHLY, FYNNEI. The CDR3 DNA is TGTGCCAGCATGATTGGGGGCAGCTCCTACGAGCAGTACTTC. It translates to CASMIGGSSYEQYF.

In this sample, this clone turned up a few times. This rearrangement joins TRBV6-6 to TRBJ1-5; a possible D gene is TRBD1 (5 bases). Germline CDR1 is MNHNY and CDR2 is SVGAGI (reference sequence). V dropped 4 bases and J dropped 0 bases, with 13 bases sitting between them. The CDR3 totals 16 residues. The CDR3 protein is CASSSLGGDSNQPQHF. The CDR3 nucleotides are TGTGCCAGCAGTTCCCTGGGAGGGGATAGCAATCAGCCCCAGCATTTT.

This chain joins TRBV28 and TRBJ1-6, with a weak D call TRBD1 (5 bases). The germline CDR1 and CDR2 sequences are MDHEN and SYDVKM. This CDR3 region has 14 residues. Deletions cut 8 bases from V and 7 bases from J, with 15 bases between. This CDR3 reads CASQRGDLNSPLHF. For the CDR3, the DNA is TGTGCCAGCCAACGGGGGGACTTGAATTCACCCCTCCACTTT.

The chain couples TRBV9 to TRBJ2-3; the match to TRBD2 covers 13 bases. From germline, CDR1 is SGDLS and CDR2 YYNGEE. V was clipped by 4 bases and J by 6 bases; unmatched bases: 5. The CDR3 is 15 amino acids. The CDR3 loop reads CASSRRLAGGDTQYF. CDR3 DNA: TGTGCCAGCAGCCGGAGACTAGCGGGGGGTGATACGCAGTATTTT.

This chain connects TRBV6-5 to TRBJ2-3; D is unclear. Germline V lookup: CDR1 MNHEY, CDR2 SVGAGI. V lost 0 bases and J lost 3, with 13 bases in between. The CDR3 is 16 amino acids. The CDR3 is CASSYSIITGTDTQYF. For the CDR3, the DNA is TGTGCCAGCAGTTACTCGATTATAACCGGGACAGATACGCAGTATTTT.

This chain joins TRBV5-5 and TRBJ2-3; 8 bases match TRBD2. Germline V lookup: CDR1 SGHKS, CDR2 YYEKEE (reference sequence). CDR3 size: 16 residues. J lost 2 bases, V lost 0 bases, and 5 bases had no gene match. As DNA, the CDR3 is TGTGCCAGCAGCTTGGGGGGTAGCGGGGCCACAGATACGCAGTATTTT. It translates to CASSLGGSGATDTQYF.

This rearrangement joins TRBV11-2 to TRBJ2-3; 9 bases are shared with TRBD2. V trimming: 3 bases; J trimming: 2 bases; junction bases outside the gene matches: 6. This CDR3 has 16 amino acids. Germline V lookup: CDR1 SGHAT, CDR2 FQNNGV. The CDR3, as DNA: TGTGCCAGCAGCTTCGGTAGCGGGGGACCCACAGATACGCAGTATTTT. It translates to CASSFGSGGPTDTQYF.

The chain carries TRBV28 and TRBJ1-4; TRBD1 might be the D (5 bases). Germline V gene sequence: CDR1 MDHEN, CDR2 SYDVKM. V was cut by 4 bases and J by 14 bases, with 14 bases left in between. CDR3 length: 12 amino acids. CDR3 sequence reads: CASSYLEGDLFF. The CDR3 coding sequence is TGTGCCAGCAGTTACCTTGAAGGGGATCTGTTTTTT. The entire variable domain, with the rest obtained from reference TRBV28 and TRBJ1-4, is as follows: DVKVTQSSRYLVKRTGEKVFLECVQDMDHENMFWYRQDPGLGLRLIYFSYDVKMKEKGDIPEGYSVSREKKERFSLILESASTNQTSMYLCASSYLEGDLFFGSGTQLSVL.

This clone was counted a single time. As DNA, the CDR3 is TGTGCCATCAGTGAGGGAGGGAATGAAAAACTGTTTTTT. It specifies CAISEGGNEKLFF. The chain employs TRBV10-3 and TRBJ1-4; D gene uncertain. V dropped 2 bases and J dropped 5 bases, with 6 bases sitting between them. The germline V gene encodes CDR1 ENHRY and CDR2 SYGVKD. The CDR3 consists of 13 residues.

The chain has TRBV28 and TRBJ1-1; 7 bases agree with TRBD1. From germline, CDR1 is MDHEN and CDR2 SYDVKM. After removal of 3 bases from V and 3 bases from J, the junction contained 13 bases not matched to a gene. The CDR3 length is 17 residues. The CDR3 protein is CASSFLSGGQEYTEAFF. For the CDR3, the DNA is TGTGCCAGCAGTTTCCTGTCAGGGGGACAAGAGTACACTGAAGCTTTCTTT.

The rearrangement uses TRBV19 and TRBJ2-7; 8 nucleotides align to TRBD1. The length of the CDR3 is 15 residues. Germline CDR1 is LNHDA and CDR2 is SQIVND (reference sequence). The trim removed 6 bases at V and 3 bases at J, leaving 10 bases unmatched. CDR3 bases: TGTGCCAGTAGGTTTCAGGGCAGGGGGCTCTACGAGCAGTACTTC. Its translation is CASRFQGRGLYEQYF.

The chain employs TRBV21-1 and TRBJ2-3; the DNA was not used to check the table's D call, TRBD2. TRBV21-1 is described as a pseudogene. This CDR3 region has 15 residues. The CDR3 here is CASSRTSGGTDTQYF. CDR3 nucleotide sequence: TGTGCCAGCAGCAGGACTAGCGGGGGAACAGATACGCAGTATTTT.

V gene TRBV4-3 combines with J gene TRBJ2-2; 11 bases fit TRBD2. This CDR3 contains 18 residues. With V trimmed by 1 base and J by 0 bases, 4 bases remained unmatched. CDR1 LGHNA and CDR2 YSLEER come from the germline V gene. The CDR3 protein is CASSQVLAGGPNTGELFF. The CDR3 DNA is TGCGCCAGCAGCCAAGTGCTAGCGGGGGGTCCGAACACCGGGGAGCTGTTTTTT.

The rearrangement uses TRBV11-1 and TRBJ2-1; 8 positions agree with TRBD2. V dropped 1 base and J dropped 4; count of bases not matched to a gene: 9. Germline values: CDR1 SGHAT, CDR2 FQDESV (reference sequence). The CDR3 is made up of 17 amino acids. DNA of the CDR3: TGTGCCAGCAGCTTAGGCCCCGCGGGGGGAGGGTACAATGAGCAGTTCTTC. It yields the protein CASSLGPAGGGYNEQFF.

CDR3 sequence: CAWSPPGLAKETQYF. Here the CDR3 DNA reads TGTGCCTGGAGCCCCCCGGGACTAGCAAAAGAGACCCAGTACTTC. V usage is TRBV30 and J usage is TRBJ2-5, with 9 bases aligning to TRBD2. Germline assignment: CDR1 GTSNPN and CDR2 SVGIG (reference sequence). The CDR3 length is 15 residues. V shed 3 bases and J 3 bases; nucleotides not matched to a gene: 8.

This clone came up once. The chain recombines TRBV6-1 with TRBJ2-7; D uncertain. With 5 bases removed from V and 2 bases from J, the gap between germline ends came to 13 bases. Germline lookup yields CDR1 MNHNS and CDR2 SASEGT. The CDR3 loop spans 14 amino acids. In DNA form, the CDR3 reads TGTGCCAGCAGTTTTGGAGAACCGGCCTACGAGCAGTACTTC. Protein: CASSFGEPAYEQYF.

The chain carries TRBV18 and TRBJ2-7, with D tentatively TRBD2 (6 bases). Germline-derived CDR1 and CDR2 are KGHSH and LQKENI. This CDR3 has 12 amino acids. V was shortened by 2 bases and J by 7 bases, with 9 bases between the two germline ends. The CDR3 here is CASSPSAGEQYF. The CDR3 DNA sequence: TGTGCCAGCTCACCATCCGCGGGGGAGCAGTACTTC.

The V gene is TRBV7-2, the J gene TRBJ2-3; TRBD2 aligns across 9 bases. The CDR3 has 16 residues. The V and J ends lost 2 bases and 4 bases, in that order; junction bases with no gene match: 7. CDR1 SGHTA and CDR2 FQGNSA come from the germline V gene. The CDR3 protein is CASSLQRGARPDTQYF. CDR3 bases: TGTGCCAGCAGCTTACAGCGGGGGGCCCGGCCAGATACGCAGTATTTT.

The V gene is TRBV11-3, the J gene TRBJ2-2, with 13 bases fitting TRBD2. Germline loops: CDR1 SGHNT, CDR2 YENEEA. The CDR3 loop spans 18 amino acids. The V segment lost 5 bases and the J segment 3 bases; nucleotides outside the gene matches: 9. The CDR3 sequence is CASSEWTSGSGDTGELFF. The CDR3 region has the DNA TGTGCCAGCAGCGAATGGACTAGCGGGAGCGGCGACACCGGGGAGCTGTTTTTT.

This chain joins TRBV11-2 and TRBJ1-1, with 9 bases aligning to TRBD1. CDR1 and CDR2 (germline): SGHAT, FQNNGV. The CDR3 consists of 15 residues. The V segment lost 4 bases and the J segment 0 bases; nucleotides outside the gene matches: 3. CDR3 sequence (DNA): TGTGCCAGCAGCTCGGGACAGGGCCTGAACACTGAAGCTTTCTTT. Its translation is CASSSGQGLNTEAFF. Full variable domain (outside the CDR3, taken from reference TRBV11-2 and TRBJ1-1): EAGVAQSPRYKIIEKRQSVAFWCNPISGHATLYWYQQILGQGPKLLIQFQNNGVVDDSQLPKDRFSAERLKGVDSTLKIQPAKLEDSAVYLCASSSGQGLNTEAFFGQGTRLTVV.

The CDR3 DNA is TGTGCCAGCAGCGGGCTCGGACTAGCGGGAGGCCGGGGGTATGAGCAGTTCTTC. Amino acid sequence: CASSGLGLAGGRGYEQFF. V gene TRBV5-4 combines with J gene TRBJ2-1, with 14 bases matching TRBD2. CDR1 SGHNT and CDR2 YYREEE come from the germline V gene (reference sequence). There are 18 residues in the CDR3. Germline trimming cut 4 bases from V and 8 bases from J; bases unmatched to any gene: 14.

V is TRBV7-9 and J is TRBJ1-2, with D hard to call. Trimming removed 3 bases from V and 9 bases from J, with 8 bases in between. Germline V CDR1 and CDR2: SEHNR, FQNEAQ (reference sequence). The CDR3 consists of 11 residues. CDR3 coding DNA: TGTGCCAGCAGCTTTACAGAAAGCTACACCTTC. This translates into CASSFTESYTF.

The chain has TRBV18 and TRBJ1-4, with D tentatively TRBD1 (5 bases). The CDR3 runs 15 residues. Germline V CDR1 and CDR2: KGHSH, LQKENI. V was shortened by 5 bases and J by 7 bases, with 17 bases between the two germline ends. CDR3 amino acids: CASSGSSGRGEKLFF. The CDR3, as DNA: TGTGCCAGCTCAGGTTCATCAGGAAGGGGTGAAAAACTGTTTTTT.

V usage is TRBV30 and J usage is TRBJ1-5; D might be TRBD1 (6 bases). Per the germline V gene, CDR1 is GTSNPN and CDR2 is SVGIG (reference sequence). CDR3 length: 13 amino acids. The V and J ends lost 4 bases and 3 bases respectively, with 10 bases between them. The DNA of the CDR3 is TGTGCCTGGACGGGACATCTCAATCAGCCCCAGCATTTT. Its translation: CAWTGHLNQPQHF.

The V and J genes are TRBV6-5 and TRBJ1-1, with 7 bases fitting TRBD1. Germline CDR1 MNHEY, CDR2 SVGAGI. V trimming: 4 bases; J trimming: 5 bases; junction bases outside the gene matches: 7. The CDR3 has 14 residues. The CDR3 bases are TGTGCCAGCAGTTCGGCAGGGGGGCGTACTGAAGCTTTCTTT. This encodes CASSSAGGRTEAFF.

This clone has just a few counts. The rearrangement links TRBV12-5 to TRBJ1-3, with D hard to call. This CDR3 spans 15 amino acids. V lost 0 bases and J 0 bases, leaving 6 bases between the germline ends. CDR1 is LGHNT, CDR2 FRNRAP, per germline. The CDR3 sequence: CASGLVLGSGNTIYF. DNA for the CDR3: TGTGCTAGTGGTTTGGTACTAGGCTCTGGAAACACCATATATTTT.